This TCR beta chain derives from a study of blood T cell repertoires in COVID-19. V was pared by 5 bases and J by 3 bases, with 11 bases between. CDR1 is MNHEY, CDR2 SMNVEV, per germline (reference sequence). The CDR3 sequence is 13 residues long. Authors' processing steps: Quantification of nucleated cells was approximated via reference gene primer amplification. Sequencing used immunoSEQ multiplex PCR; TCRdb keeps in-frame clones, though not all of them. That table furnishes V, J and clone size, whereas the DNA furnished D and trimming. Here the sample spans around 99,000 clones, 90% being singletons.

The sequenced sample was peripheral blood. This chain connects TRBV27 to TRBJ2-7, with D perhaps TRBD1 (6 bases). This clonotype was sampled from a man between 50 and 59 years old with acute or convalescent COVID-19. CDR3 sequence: CASSRGHYYEQYF. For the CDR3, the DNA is TGTGCCAGCAGTCGGGGACATTACTACGAGCAGTACTTC.